One T cell receptor beta chain is described in this entry. TCRdb's copy holds only in-frame clones and misses some; the assay was immunoSEQ multiplex PCR. This sample carries roughly 35,000 clones, over 70% of them seen once, and the ten largest clones take around 14%. This sample was taken from a study of radiotherapy plus CTLA-4 blockade in lung cancer. Germline assignment: CDR1 MNHEY and CDR2 SMNVEV (reference sequence). The germline V and J ends were trimmed by 0 bases and 5 bases, with 11 bases remaining between them. There are 15 residues in the CDR3. Sequences were derived from peripheral blood, sampled from a patient treated with radiotherapy plus ipilimumab. The source of this sequence is a human donor with non-small cell lung cancer that progressed on radiotherapy plus ipilimumab. The chain recombines TRBV27 with TRBJ2-1; TRBD2 is a possible D gene (5 bases). The DNA of the CDR3 is TGTGCCAGCAGTTTATCCGGGGTGCTAAACAATGAGCAGTTCTTC. Translating it yields CASSLSGVLNNEQFF.